The clone carrying this T cell receptor beta chain appeared a few times. These data belong to a study of blood T cell repertoires in COVID-19. The table came from immunoSEQ multiplex PCR; TCRdb's copy has only in-frame clones and leaves some out. This table has a few hundred thousand clones, 86% appearing once. The CDR3 loop spans 14 amino acids. The V end was cut by 5 bases, the J end by 5 bases, with 15 bases between. Germline V gene lookup returns CDR1 SGHVS and CDR2 FNYEAQ. The sequenced sample was peripheral blood. The chain joins TRBV7-6 to TRBJ2-5; weak D call: TRBD2 (6 bases). This clonotype was sampled from a woman aged 45 to 65 with acute or convalescent COVID-19. The CDR3 coding sequence is TGTGCCAGCAGCCGCGCAGGAGGGGTGGAGACCCAGTACTTC. Its translation: CASSRAGGVETQYF.